This T cell receptor beta chain was sequenced for a study of blood T cell repertoires in COVID-19. Study background: Nucleic acid was either cDNA or gDNA, and it came from T cells, B-cell-depleted T cells, or PBMCs.

Clones were sequenced by immunoSEQ multiplex PCR, and TCRdb holds only the in-frame ones, with some missing. Altogether about 250,000 clones are present, 80% to 95% being singletons, with the ten largest covering about 1.9%. Donors in Cohort 3 who had recovered were those with two negative PCRs, healthcare professional clearance, or resolution of their symptoms. The source is a woman between 18 and 29 years old who had recovered from COVID-19. Sample: PBMCs or T cells enriched from blood (not recorded which).

The CDR3 here is CASSTGDIRCYTF. The CDR3 nucleotides read TGTGCCAGCAGTACTGGGGACATCCGATGCTACACCTTC. The V call is TRBV7-9, the J call TRBJ1-2; a weak D match, TRBD1 (6 bases). V dropped 6 bases and J dropped 9 bases, with 17 bases sitting between them. The germline gives CDR1 SEHNR, CDR2 FQNEAQ (reference sequence). This CDR3 is built from 13 residues.